The 30 T cell receptor beta chains listed next were all sequenced from one sample in a study of identical twins. TCRdb analysed the 5' RACE reads with MiXCR anew, one entry per CDR3 protein. The table records about 1.7 million distinct CDR3 sequences, roughly 35% of them present only once. Input material: cord blood. The receptors were sampled from a newborn girl in good health.

The rearrangement uses TRBV20-1 and TRBJ1-2, with a tentative D call TRBD1 (5 bases). V shed 5 bases and J shed 8 bases, with 12 bases lying between them. The CDR3 loop spans 11 amino acids. CDR1 and CDR2 (germline): DFQATT, SNEGSKA (reference sequence). The DNA of the CDR3 is TGCAGTGCTTCAGGAGGGGTGGGCTACACCTTC. Residues: CSASGGVGYTF.

Details on this clonotype: In this CDR3 the conserved last residue, phenylalanine or tryptophan, is missing, so a read error is likely. This chain uses TRBV5-1 with TRBJ1-2; D is uncertain. Per germline, CDR1 SGHRS and CDR2 YFSETQ. V was clipped by 0 bases and J by 3 bases, with 6 bases between them. This CDR3 region has 13 residues. As DNA, the CDR3 is TGCGCCAGCAGCTTGGCCCAGGACTATGGCTACACCTTA. Translating gives CASSLAQDYGYTL.

The chain couples TRBV9 to TRBJ2-7; tentative D call: TRBD2 (5 bases). Trimming left V 0 bases short and J 6 bases short, with 16 bases between. This CDR3 comprises 15 residues. The germline gives CDR1 SGDLS, CDR2 YYNGEE. The CDR3 DNA reads as TGTGCCAGCAGCGTAGGTAGTGGCGGGCCGGGCGAGCAGTACTTC. Encoded protein: CASSVGSGGPGEQYF.

The CDR3 nucleotides are TGTGCCAGCAGCCCTAGCGGGACCCGAAACACCGGGGAGCTGTTTTTT. This codes for CASSPSGTRNTGELFF. This chain uses TRBV7-2 with TRBJ2-2; 9 positions match TRBD2. The CDR3 has 16 amino acids. V was clipped by 5 bases and J by 2 bases; unmatched bases: 6. Germline CDR1 SGHTA, CDR2 FQGNSA.

This chain joins TRBV10-3 and TRBJ2-1; 11 nucleotides match TRBD2. The V gene's germline CDR1 is ENHRY and CDR2 SYGVKD. V was pared by 2 bases and J by 7 bases, with 7 bases of the junction left unmatched. The CDR3 covers 16 residues. CDR3 in amino acids: CAISEVSASGRNEQFF. The CDR3 coding sequence is TGTGCCATCAGTGAGGTGTCGGCTAGCGGGAGGAATGAGCAGTTCTTC.

This clonotype has a handful of counts. This sequence joins TRBV4-2 and TRBJ1-2; D gene ambiguous. Trimming removed 4 bases from V and 2 bases from J, with 11 bases in between. The CDR3 consists of 14 residues. CDR1 and CDR2 (germline): LGHNA, YNFKEQ. The CDR3 here is CASSPDQLNYGYTF. The CDR3 nucleotides are TGTGCCAGCAGCCCCGATCAGCTAAACTATGGCTACACCTTC.

In its sample, this clonotype was seen once. The V and J genes are TRBV20-1 and TRBJ1-1, with D possibly being TRBD1 (5 bases). Trimming removed 3 bases from V and 7 bases from J, with 12 bases in between. The germline gives CDR1 DFQATT, CDR2 SNEGSKA (reference sequence). The CDR3 length is 12 residues. The CDR3 loop is CSASWDAVEAFF. Written as DNA, the CDR3 is TGCAGTGCTAGCTGGGACGCCGTTGAAGCTTTCTTT.

The gene calls are TRBV19 and TRBJ1-5; no definite D call. There are 16 residues in the CDR3. The germline V gene encodes CDR1 LNHDA and CDR2 SQIVND (reference sequence). V lost 3 bases and J 2 bases, leaving 14 bases between the germline ends. The CDR3 loop is CASSIGREWGNQPQHF. The CDR3, as DNA: TGTGCCAGTAGTATTGGGAGGGAATGGGGCAATCAGCCCCAGCATTTT.

V and J are TRBV20-1 and TRBJ1-2; D is uncertain. Trimming took 5 bases from V and 7 from J, leaving 17 bases between them. CDR3 size: 13 residues. Germline CDR1 and CDR2: DFQATT and SNEGSKA (reference sequence). Here the CDR3 reads CSAVDPSSGGYTF. The CDR3, as DNA: TGCAGTGCTGTCGACCCTTCCTCCGGTGGCTACACCTTC.

This clonotype was picked up a small number of times. The chain couples TRBV24-1 to TRBJ2-1; the D is unclear. The germline CDR1 and CDR2 sequences are KGHDR and SFDVKD. Deletions cut 6 bases from V and 8 bases from J, with 7 bases between. The CDR3 covers 11 residues. CDR3 residues: CATSWAHEQFF. CDR3 nucleotides: TGTGCCACCAGTTGGGCCCATGAGCAGTTCTTC.

The J gene is TRBJ1-5, the V gene TRBV5-1, with TRBD1 as a possible D gene (6 bases). The CDR3 has 13 residues. Deletions cut 4 bases from V and 5 bases from J, with 10 bases between. CDR1 and CDR2 from the germline V gene are SGHRS and YFSETQ. This CDR3 is CASSRGPHQPQHF. The CDR3 DNA sequence: TGCGCCAGCAGCCGGGGGCCGCATCAGCCCCAGCATTTT.

In this sample, this clonotype turned up a few times. V is TRBV12-5 and J is TRBJ1-2; maybe TRBD1 (5 bases). CDR1 and CDR2 (germline): LGHNT, FRNRAP. CDR3 size: 13 residues. The ends were cut back, 10 bases at V and 2 bases at J, with 14 bases in the middle. CDR3 nucleotides: TGTGCTACTTCCCTGGGGGGGAACTATGGCTACACCTTC. Its translation is CATSLGGNYGYTF.

The chain is built from TRBV29-1 and TRBJ2-3; no reliable D call. Germline CDR1 and CDR2: SQVTM and ANQGSEA. The CDR3 contains 12 residues. Trimming removed 0 bases at V and 14 bases at J, with 15 bases between. DNA for the CDR3: TGCAGCGTTGAAGATATCAATCCAGTAGGGTATTTT. Residues: CSVEDINPVGYF.

The V and J genes are TRBV6-1 and TRBJ2-1, with 10 bases matching TRBD2. This CDR3 is 16 amino acids long. Trimming removed 6 bases from V and 7 bases from J; junction bases left unmatched: 12. Germline CDR1 reads MNHNS; CDR2 reads SASEGT. CDR3 sequence (DNA): TGTGCCAGCAGAGAACAACCAGCGGGAGGGACAAATGAGCAGTTCTTC. This translates into CASREQPAGGTNEQFF.

This clonotype was seen a handful of times. This chain connects TRBV13 to TRBJ2-7; tentatively, D is TRBD2 (6 bases). V lost 4 bases and J lost 1, with 14 bases in between. CDR3 length: 15 residues. CDR1 is PRHDT and CDR2 is FYEKMQ in the germline V gene (reference sequence). DNA of the CDR3: TGTGCCAGCAGCTGGACGGGACTGGTTTCCTACGAGCAGTACTTC. The encoded protein is CASSWTGLVSYEQYF. The whole variable domain, remainder taken from reference TRBV13 and TRBJ2-7, is AAGVIQSPRHLIKEKRETATLKCYPIPRHDTVYWYQQGPGQDPQFLISFYEKMQSDKGSIPDRFSAQQFSDYHSELNMSSLELGDSALYFCASSWTGLVSYEQYFGPGTRLTVT.

The rearrangement joins TRBV27 to TRBJ1-5; D is possibly TRBD1 (6 bases). The germline V gene has CDR1 MNHEY and CDR2 SMNVEV (reference sequence). CDR3 length: 15 residues. The V gene lost 2 bases and the J gene lost 2 bases, with 10 bases spanning the gap. The CDR3 reads CASSLSAGGNQPQHF. DNA of the CDR3: TGTGCCAGCAGTTTAAGCGCAGGGGGCAATCAGCCCCAGCATTTT.

The chain has TRBV9 and TRBJ2-5, with 11 bases identical to TRBD2. The DNA matches TRBJ2-7 better at its end, which makes the J call doubtful. The CDR3 spans 17 residues. The germline gives CDR1 SGDLS, CDR2 YYNGEE. The CDR3 loop is CASSVDLGGTSGYEQYF. The CDR3 bases are TGTGCCAGCAGCGTAGACTTGGGGGGGACTAGCGGTTACGAGCAGTACTTC.

The chain carries TRBV7-2 and TRBJ1-4; D unclear. The CDR3 is 15 amino acids. Trimming took 4 bases from V and 4 from J, leaving 13 bases between them. CDR1 is SGHTA, CDR2 FQGNSA, per germline. The DNA for the CDR3 is TGTGCCAGCAGCTCATCGGCCGGATTTAATGAAAAACTGTTTTTT. Residues: CASSSSAGFNEKLFF.

This clonotype was found a few times. The V call is TRBV5-1, the J call TRBJ2-1; the D gene is possibly TRBD1 (6 bases). With 2 bases removed from V and 5 bases from J, the gap between germline ends came to 11 bases. Germline V gene data show CDR1 as SGHRS and CDR2 as YFSETQ. The CDR3 runs to 14 residues. In DNA form, the CDR3 reads TGCGCCAGCAGCTTCCAACAGGGAGACAATGAGCAGTTCTTC. Amino acid sequence: CASSFQQGDNEQFF.

This clonotype was seen more than once but under ten times. V and J are TRBV10-3 and TRBJ1-2; TRBD1 matches at 9 bases. The germline V gene encodes CDR1 ENHRY and CDR2 SYGVKD. Unmatched junction bases numbered 7, after V lost 0 bases and J lost 8 bases. The CDR3 covers 15 residues. CDR3 sequence: CAISESDRGKYGYTF. Written as DNA, the CDR3 is TGTGCCATCAGTGAGTCCGACAGGGGGAAATACGGCTACACCTTC.

V gene TRBV9 combines with J gene TRBJ1-2; 9 nucleotides match TRBD1. Unmatched junction bases numbered 12, after V lost 4 bases and J lost 5 bases. The CDR3 consists of 16 residues. CDR1 is SGDLS and CDR2 is YYNGEE in the germline V gene. CDR3 bases: TGTGCCAGCAGCACACAACAGGGGGCGGAAACTTATGGCTACACCTTC. This gives the protein CASSTQQGAETYGYTF.

Remarks on this clonotype: The germline gene is not matched at one end of the junction; a read error may be the cause. This sequence joins TRBV6-1 and TRBJ1-5; the D gene is possibly TRBD1 (5 bases). The germline gives CDR1 MNHNS, CDR2 SASEGT. The length of the CDR3 is 16 residues. CDR3 bases: TGTGCCAGCAGTGAATGGTTCGGGGGTAGCGATCAGCCCCAGCATTTT. Amino acid sequence: CASSEWFGGSDQPQHF.

CDR3 loop: CATSTAGGYYGYTF. The CDR3 DNA is TGTGCCACATCAACCGCAGGGGGCTACTATGGCTACACCTTC. V usage is TRBV6-6 and J usage is TRBJ1-2; the match to TRBD1 covers 8 bases. Per the germline V gene, CDR1 is MNHNY and CDR2 is SVGAGI (reference sequence). This CDR3 is built from 14 residues. V shed 10 bases and J 3 bases; nucleotides not matched to a gene: 10.

This clonotype was observed a few times. This sequence joins TRBV2 and TRBJ2-1, with 16 bases aligning to TRBD2. V shed 5 bases and J 7 bases; nucleotides not matched to a gene: 5. The germline gives CDR1 SNHLY, CDR2 FYNNEI. This CDR3 is 16 amino acids long. In DNA, the CDR3 is TGTGCCAGCAGTCAAATGGGACTAGCGGGGGGGAATGAGCAGTTCTTC. Translating it yields CASSQMGLAGGNEQFF. Filled out from reference TRBV2 and TRBJ2-1, the complete variable domain reads EPEVTQTPSHQVTQMGQEVILRCVPISNHLYFYWYRQILGQKVEFLVSFYNNEISEKSEIFDDQFSVERPDGSNFTLKIRSTKLEDSAMYFCASSQMGLAGGNEQFFGPGTRLTVL.

V and J are TRBV4-2 and TRBJ2-3; 10 nucleotides agree with TRBD2. After removal of 1 base from V and 3 bases from J, the junction contained 10 bases not matched to a gene. The CDR3 length is 18 residues. From germline, CDR1 is LGHNA and CDR2 YNFKEQ. The CDR3 region has the DNA TGTGCCAGCAGCCAAGCCGCCCTCCTAGCGGGAGTTACAGATACGCAGTATTTT. As protein: CASSQAALLAGVTDTQYF.

This clonotype has more than one count but fewer than ten. V is TRBV7-2 and J is TRBJ2-5; 8 positions agree with TRBD2. V shed 1 base and J 5 bases; nucleotides not matched to a gene: 15. CDR1 and CDR2 (germline): SGHTA, FQGNSA. The length of the CDR3 is 18 residues. The CDR3 sequence is CASSLGTIATSGSETQYF. The CDR3 DNA reads as TGTGCCAGCAGCTTAGGGACCATCGCTACTAGCGGATCGGAGACCCAGTACTTC.

The chain couples TRBV20-1 to TRBJ1-5, with D unclear. Germline V gives CDR1 DFQATT, CDR2 SNEGSKA (reference sequence). Trimming took off 2 bases at V and 4 bases at J, with 9 bases between the two ends. The CDR3 is made up of 13 amino acids. The CDR3 here is CSARTLGNQPQHF. The CDR3, as DNA: TGCAGTGCTAGAACCCTAGGGAATCAGCCCCAGCATTTT.

This clonotype was detected only once. A much larger clone lies one base from this, so it may be a read error. CDR3 sequence: CSASWNRADTEYF. The CDR3 nucleotides are TGCAGTGCTAGCTGGAATAGGGCAGATACGGAGTATTTT. This chain joins TRBV20-1 and TRBJ2-3; unclear D gene. The CDR3 has 13 residues. Germline lookup yields CDR1 DFQATT and CDR2 SNEGSKA (reference sequence).

The chain recombines TRBV5-4 with TRBJ2-2; weak D call: TRBD1 (7 bases). V was pared by 5 bases and J by 1 base, with 12 bases between. This CDR3 is 15 amino acids long. The germline V gene has CDR1 SGHNT and CDR2 YYREEE (reference sequence). The CDR3 region is CASRSRGVNTGELFF. The CDR3 nucleotides are TGTGCCAGCAGATCCAGGGGGGTGAACACCGGGGAGCTGTTTTTT.

This clonotype was found a few times. The chain links TRBV29-1 to TRBJ2-1; 7 bases are shared with TRBD1. The germline gives CDR1 SQVTM, CDR2 ANQGSEA. With V trimmed by 4 bases and J by 3 bases, 6 bases remained unmatched. The length of the CDR3 is 14 residues. CDR3 residues: CSVAGTALYNEQFF. CDR3 nucleotide sequence: TGCAGCGTTGCCGGGACAGCGCTCTACAATGAGCAGTTCTTC.